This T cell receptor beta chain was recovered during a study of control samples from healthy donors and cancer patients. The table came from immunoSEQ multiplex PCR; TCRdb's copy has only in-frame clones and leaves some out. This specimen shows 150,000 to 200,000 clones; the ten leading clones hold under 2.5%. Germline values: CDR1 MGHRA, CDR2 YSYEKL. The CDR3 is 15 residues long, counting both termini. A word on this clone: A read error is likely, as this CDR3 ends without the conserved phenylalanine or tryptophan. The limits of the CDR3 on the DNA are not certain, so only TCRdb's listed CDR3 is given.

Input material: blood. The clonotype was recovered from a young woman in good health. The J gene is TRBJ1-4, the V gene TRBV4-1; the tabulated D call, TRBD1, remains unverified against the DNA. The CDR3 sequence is CASSLYPGVRGKTSL.